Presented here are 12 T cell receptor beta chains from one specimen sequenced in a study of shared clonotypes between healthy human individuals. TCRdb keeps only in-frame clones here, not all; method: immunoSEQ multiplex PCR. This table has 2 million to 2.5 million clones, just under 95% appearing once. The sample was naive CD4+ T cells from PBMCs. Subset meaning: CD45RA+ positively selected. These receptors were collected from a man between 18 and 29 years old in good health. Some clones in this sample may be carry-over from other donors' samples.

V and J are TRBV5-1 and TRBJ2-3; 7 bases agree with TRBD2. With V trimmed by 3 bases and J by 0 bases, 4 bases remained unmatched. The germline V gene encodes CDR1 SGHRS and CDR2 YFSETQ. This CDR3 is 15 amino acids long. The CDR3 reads CASSSSGVSTDTQYF. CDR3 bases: TGCGCCAGCAGCTCTAGCGGAGTTAGCACAGATACGCAGTATTTT.

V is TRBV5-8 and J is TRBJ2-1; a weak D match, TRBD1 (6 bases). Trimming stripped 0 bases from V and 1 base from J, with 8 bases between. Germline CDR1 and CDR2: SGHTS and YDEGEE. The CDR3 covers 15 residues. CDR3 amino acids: CASSLERGSYNEQFF. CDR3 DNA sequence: TGTGCCAGCAGCTTGGAGAGGGGGTCCTACAATGAGCAGTTCTTC.

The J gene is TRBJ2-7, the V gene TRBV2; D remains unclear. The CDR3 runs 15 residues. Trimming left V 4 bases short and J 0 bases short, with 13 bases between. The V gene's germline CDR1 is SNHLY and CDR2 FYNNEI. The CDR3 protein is CASSALDGTSYEQYF. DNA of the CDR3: TGTGCCAGCAGTGCCCTAGACGGCACCTCCTACGAGCAGTACTTC.

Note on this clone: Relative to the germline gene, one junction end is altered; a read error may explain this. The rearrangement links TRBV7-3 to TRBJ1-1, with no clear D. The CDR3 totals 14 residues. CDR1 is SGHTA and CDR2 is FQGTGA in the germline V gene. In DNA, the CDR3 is TGTGCCAGCAGCCTAACACCCGGGTACACTGAAGCTTTCTTT. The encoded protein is CASSLTPGYTEAFF.

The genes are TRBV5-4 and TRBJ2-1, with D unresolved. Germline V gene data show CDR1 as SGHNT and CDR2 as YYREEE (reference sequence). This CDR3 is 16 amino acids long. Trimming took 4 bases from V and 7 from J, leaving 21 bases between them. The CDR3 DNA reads TGTGCCAGCAGCCCCAAAGATTTACCAGCGTTTAATGAGCAGTTCTTC. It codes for CASSPKDLPAFNEQFF.

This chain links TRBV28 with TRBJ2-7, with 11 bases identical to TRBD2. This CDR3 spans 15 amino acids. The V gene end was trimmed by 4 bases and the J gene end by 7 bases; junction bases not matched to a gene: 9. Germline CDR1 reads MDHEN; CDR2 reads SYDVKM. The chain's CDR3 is CASSSPLAGGEEQYF. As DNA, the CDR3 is TGTGCCAGCAGTTCCCCCCTAGCGGGAGGCGAAGAGCAGTACTTC.

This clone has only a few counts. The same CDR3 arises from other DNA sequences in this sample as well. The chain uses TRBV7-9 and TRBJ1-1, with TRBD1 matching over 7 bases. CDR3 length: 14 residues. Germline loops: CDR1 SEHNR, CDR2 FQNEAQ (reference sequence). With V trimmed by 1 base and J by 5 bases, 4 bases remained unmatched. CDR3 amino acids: CASSLGQGETEAFF. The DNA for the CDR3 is TGTGCCAGCAGCTTAGGACAGGGCGAGACTGAAGCTTTCTTT.

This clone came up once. The CDR3 DNA sequence: TGTGCCAGCAGTGAATATCGAGGTACTGAAGCTTTCTTT. Protein sequence: CASSEYRGTEAFF. The chain combines TRBV27 with TRBJ1-1, with D hard to call. Germline lookup yields CDR1 MNHEY and CDR2 SMNVEV (reference sequence). CDR3 length: 13 amino acids. V lost 5 bases, J lost 5 bases, and 12 bases lay in between.

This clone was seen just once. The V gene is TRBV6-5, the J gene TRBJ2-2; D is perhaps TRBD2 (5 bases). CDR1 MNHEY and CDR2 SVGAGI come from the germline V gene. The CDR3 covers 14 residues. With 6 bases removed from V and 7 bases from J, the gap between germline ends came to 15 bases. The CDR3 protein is CASRDYRGFGELFF. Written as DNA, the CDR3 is TGTGCCAGCAGAGACTATCGCGGGTTCGGGGAGCTGTTTTTT.

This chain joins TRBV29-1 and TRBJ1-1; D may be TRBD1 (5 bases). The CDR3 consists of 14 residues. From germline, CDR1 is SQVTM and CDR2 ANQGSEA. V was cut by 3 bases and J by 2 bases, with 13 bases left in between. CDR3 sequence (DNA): TGCAGCGTTGAGTCAGGGATCGGTAACACTGAAGCTTTCTTT. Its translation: CSVESGIGNTEAFF.

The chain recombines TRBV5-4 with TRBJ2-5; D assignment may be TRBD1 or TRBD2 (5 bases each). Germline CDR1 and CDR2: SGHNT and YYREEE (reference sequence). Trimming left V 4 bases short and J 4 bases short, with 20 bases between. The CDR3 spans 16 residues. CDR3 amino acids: CASSPTDGTGPETQYF. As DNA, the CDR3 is TGTGCCAGCAGCCCTACTGACGGGACGGGACCAGAGACCCAGTACTTC.

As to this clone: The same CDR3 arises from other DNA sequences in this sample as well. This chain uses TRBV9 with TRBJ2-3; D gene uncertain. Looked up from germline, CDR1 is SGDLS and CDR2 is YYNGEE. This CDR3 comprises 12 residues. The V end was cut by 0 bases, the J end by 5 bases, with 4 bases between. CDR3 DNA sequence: TGTGCCAGCAGCGTAGATGGAGATACGCAGTATTTT. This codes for CASSVDGDTQYF.